The 31 T cell receptor beta chains in this list originate from one sample, sequenced in a study of CD8 T cells in ankylosing spondylitis. Study results and limitations: Made up of fewer than ten highly homologous variants, a TCR beta motif appeared characteristic of ankylosing spondylitis blood.

TCRdb independently ran MiXCR on the 5' RACE reads; one entry per CDR3 protein. The sample has 350,000 to 450,000 distinct CDR3 sequences; roughly a quarter are singletons. Which antigens these TCRs recognize remains unknown. Sequenced sample: blood, either unsorted or a sorted T cell fraction (not recorded which). The receptor set was obtained from a male donor with ankylosing spondylitis.

This clonotype has a handful of counts. V gene TRBV4-2 combines with J gene TRBJ1-2; 7 positions agree with TRBD1. The V segment lost 0 bases and the J segment 8 bases; nucleotides outside the gene matches: 6. This CDR3 contains 14 residues. Germline loops: CDR1 LGHNA, CDR2 YNFKEQ. The CDR3 sequence: CASSQEKGARGYTF. Written as DNA, the CDR3 is TGTGCCAGCAGCCAAGAGAAGGGGGCGCGCGGCTACACCTTC.

The chain employs TRBV30 and TRBJ1-2; D call uncertain. The CDR3 is 15 residues long. Germline V gene lookup returns CDR1 GTSNPN and CDR2 SVGIG (reference sequence). V lost 0 bases and J lost 5, with 16 bases in between. The CDR3: CAWSVPGGEGYGYTF. The CDR3, as DNA: TGTGCCTGGAGTGTACCAGGAGGTGAGGGTTATGGCTACACCTTC.

This clonotype was seen repeatedly, ten times or more. V is TRBV12-3 or TRBV12-4 and J is TRBJ2-5; D may be TRBD1 (6 bases). This CDR3 is 14 amino acids long. V shed 5 bases and J shed 4 bases, with 14 bases lying between them. The CDR3, as DNA: TGTGCCAGCAGTCTCTACAGGGATGGAGAGACCCAGTACTTC. Translated: CASSLYRDGETQYF.

This clonotype was detected a few times. The chain joins TRBV20-1 to TRBJ1-5; D remains unclear. The germline CDR1 and CDR2 sequences are DFQATT and SNEGSKA (reference sequence). This CDR3 has 11 residues. The V gene lost 4 bases and the J gene lost 6 bases, with 7 bases spanning the gap. CDR3: CSATHGQPQHF. CDR3 DNA sequence: TGCAGTGCTACCCACGGTCAGCCCCAGCATTTT.

Many counts were recorded for this clonotype. The chain couples TRBV25-1 to TRBJ2-2; D call uncertain. The CDR3 is 12 amino acids. Deletions cut 4 bases from V and 6 bases from J, with 6 bases between. In germline, CDR1 is MGHDK, CDR2 SYGVNS. The DNA of the CDR3 is TGTGCCAGCAGTGGAGCAGCCGGGGAGCTGTTTTTT. It yields the protein CASSGAAGELFF.

This clonotype was seen repeatedly, ten times or more. This sequence joins TRBV20-1 and TRBJ1-1; D remains ambiguous. V was trimmed by 2 bases and J by 5 bases, leaving 9 bases between them. Germline lookup yields CDR1 DFQATT and CDR2 SNEGSKA (reference sequence). This CDR3 has 12 amino acids. CDR3 region: CSARPRDTEAFF. CDR3 DNA sequence: TGCAGTGCTAGACCAAGGGATACTGAAGCTTTCTTT.

The chain couples TRBV12-3 or TRBV12-4 to TRBJ1-2; 7 positions agree with TRBD1. The CDR3 runs to 12 residues. Trimming took 8 bases from V and 2 from J; bases not matched to a gene: 2. This CDR3 reads CASRGQNYGYTF. The DNA of the CDR3 is TGTGCCAGCCGGGGACAGAACTATGGCTACACCTTC.

The chain recombines TRBV10-3 with TRBJ2-1; the D is unclear. CDR1 and CDR2 from the germline V gene are ENHRY and SYGVKD. The V and J ends lost 8 bases and 0 bases respectively, with 17 bases between them. The length of the CDR3 is 16 residues. The CDR3 coding sequence is TGTGCCATCTCATCGATGGGCGAGAGCTCCTACAATGAGCAGTTCTTC. Translated: CAISSMGESSYNEQFF.

Regarding this clonotype: A much larger clone differs from this one at a single base, so this may be a read error. This rearrangement joins TRBV24-1 to TRBJ1-2; a weak D match, TRBD1 (6 bases). CDR3 length: 12 residues. Trimming cost V 7 bases and J 5 bases, with 10 bases left between them. Germline lookup yields CDR1 KGHDR and CDR2 SFDVKD. DNA for the CDR3: TGTGCCACCAGAGGGGACACATATGGCTACACCTTC. It codes for CATRGDTYGYTF.

This clonotype was detected only a few times. This chain uses TRBV5-1 with TRBJ1-6; 7 bases line up with TRBD1. Per the germline V gene, CDR1 is SGHRS and CDR2 is YFSETQ. The CDR3 totals 17 residues. V shed 0 bases and J 9 bases; nucleotides not matched to a gene: 12. For the CDR3, the DNA is TGCGCCAGCAGCTTGGCTACCAGGGGGTGGTCTGGTTCACCCCTCCACTTT. The encoded protein is CASSLATRGWSGSPLHF.

The V and J genes are TRBV10-2 and TRBJ2-2; D might be TRBD1 (5 bases). From germline, CDR1 is WSHSY and CDR2 SAAADI. Trimming took off 7 bases at V and 1 base at J, with 13 bases between the two ends. The CDR3 totals 15 residues. DNA for the CDR3: TGCGCCAGCACCCCGCGACAGCTGAACACCGGGGAGCTGTTTTTT. Its translation is CASTPRQLNTGELFF.

This chain connects TRBV24-1 to TRBJ2-1; D is unresolved. From germline, CDR1 is KGHDR and CDR2 SFDVKD. The length of the CDR3 is 13 residues. V lost 7 bases and J 6 bases, leaving 12 bases between the germline ends. DNA for the CDR3: TGTGCCACCAGCCACGACAACCTCAATGAGCAGTTCTTC. It is translated as CATSHDNLNEQFF.

This chain joins TRBV7-8 and TRBJ2-3; possible D gene TRBD2, 7 bases. Between the trimmed V and J ends, which lost 6 bases and 0 bases, there was a span of 13 bases. CDR1 is SGHVS and CDR2 is FQNEAQ in the germline V gene. The CDR3 contains 15 residues. In DNA form, the CDR3 reads TGTGCCAGCAGGGGGGGGGCTCTTAGCACAGATACGCAGTATTTT. Translating it yields CASRGGALSTDTQYF.

The gene calls are TRBV12-3 or TRBV12-4 and TRBJ1-2; the match to TRBD1 covers 7 bases. The CDR3 covers 12 residues. V lost 2 bases, J lost 8 bases, and 2 bases stayed unmatched. The CDR3 DNA reads TGTGCCAGCAGTTTAAGGGGGCGAGGCTACACCTTC. Amino acid sequence: CASSLRGRGYTF.

The J gene is TRBJ2-7, the V gene TRBV20-1; TRBD1 matches 7 bases. Germline loops: CDR1 DFQATT, CDR2 SNEGSKA (reference sequence). This CDR3 has 15 amino acids. J lost 0 bases, V lost 3 bases, and 8 bases had no gene match. CDR3 region: CSASTGTESSYEQYF. CDR3 sequence (DNA): TGCAGTGCTAGCACCGGGACAGAAAGCTCCTACGAGCAGTACTTC.

V gene TRBV11-1 combines with J gene TRBJ1-3; D is unclear. V was shortened by 4 bases and J by 4 bases, with 5 bases between the two germline ends. Germline V gene lookup returns CDR1 SGHAT and CDR2 FQDESV (reference sequence). The CDR3 spans 12 residues. CDR3 region: CASSSEGNTIYF. The CDR3 coding sequence is TGTGCCAGCAGCTCGGAAGGAAACACCATATATTTT.

The chain joins TRBV5-1 to TRBJ2-5; TRBD1 aligns across 12 bases. The CDR3 is made up of 17 amino acids. CDR1 is SGHRS, CDR2 YFSETQ, per germline. With 4 bases clipped from V and 5 bases from J, the junction kept 12 bases outside the gene matches. CDR3 amino acids: CASSPGQGAIFLETQYF. Here the CDR3 DNA reads TGCGCCAGCAGCCCGGGACAGGGGGCCATTTTTTTGGAGACCCAGTACTTC.

This clonotype turned up a few times. The genes are TRBV10-2 and TRBJ1-6; D is uncertain. The V end was cut by 0 bases, the J end by 10 bases, with 7 bases between. In germline, CDR1 is WSHSY, CDR2 SAAADI. The CDR3 is 13 residues long. The CDR3 loop is CASSESRKSPLHF. The CDR3 nucleotides read TGCGCCAGCAGTGAGTCAAGAAAATCACCCCTCCACTTT.

In this sample, this clonotype turned up a few times. This rearrangement joins TRBV7-9 to TRBJ1-2; 9 bases agree with TRBD1. Germline V lookup: CDR1 SEHNR, CDR2 FQNEAQ (reference sequence). The CDR3 consists of 15 residues. The ends lost 2 bases at V and 3 bases at J; junction bases unmatched: 4. The CDR3 here is CASSLTQGAYYGYTF. The CDR3, as DNA: TGTGCCAGCAGCTTAACACAGGGGGCGTACTATGGCTACACCTTC.

This clonotype was counted ten times or more. This chain uses TRBV29-1 with TRBJ2-1, with no clear D. The CDR3 length is 12 residues. Trimming took 8 bases from V and 8 from J, leaving 16 bases between them. CDR1 is SQVTM and CDR2 is ANQGSEA in the germline V gene. Here the CDR3 reads CSHAPGWDEQFF. CDR3 nucleotide sequence: TGCAGCCACGCGCCTGGGTGGGATGAGCAGTTCTTC.

The chain is built from TRBV5-1 and TRBJ1-4; 9 nucleotides agree with TRBD1. Looked up from germline, CDR1 is SGHRS and CDR2 is YFSETQ. This CDR3 spans 17 amino acids. The junction had 7 bases not matched to a gene; V was cut back by 2 bases and J by 2 bases. The CDR3 DNA reads as TGCGCCAGCAGCTTTGGGACAGGGTTTAGGACTAATGAAAAACTGTTTTTT. Protein sequence: CASSFGTGFRTNEKLFF.

The chain joins TRBV7-6 to TRBJ1-3; perhaps TRBD1 as D (5 bases). This CDR3 is built from 17 residues. V gave up 4 bases and J gave up 1 base, with 17 bases separating them. In germline, CDR1 is SGHVS, CDR2 FNYEAQ. The CDR3 spells CASSSGSGVISGNTIYF. CDR3 nucleotides: TGTGCCAGCAGCTCAGGGAGCGGGGTTATATCTGGAAACACCATATATTTT.

This clonotype was seen a few times. The chain is built from TRBV28 and TRBJ2-1; D gene unclear. This CDR3 region has 13 residues. V lost 10 bases and J 8 bases, leaving 18 bases between the germline ends. Looked up from germline, CDR1 is MDHEN and CDR2 is SYDVKM. The CDR3 nucleotides read TGTGCCACAAACCACCGAACCATGGATGAGCAGTTCTTC. Its protein is CATNHRTMDEQFF.

The genes are TRBV5-1 and TRBJ2-7; D is undetermined. Per the germline V gene, CDR1 is SGHRS and CDR2 is YFSETQ. The CDR3 spans 14 residues. With 3 bases removed from V and 0 bases from J, the gap between germline ends came to 10 bases. CDR3 amino acids: CASSSWADSYEQYF. For the CDR3, the DNA is TGCGCCAGCAGCTCCTGGGCAGACTCCTACGAGCAGTACTTC.

V and J are TRBV20-1 and TRBJ2-3; 15 nucleotides agree with TRBD2. V lost 5 bases and J lost 0; bases outside the gene matches: 9. CDR1 and CDR2 from the germline V gene are DFQATT and SNEGSKA (reference sequence). The CDR3 totals 18 residues. The CDR3 DNA reads TGCAGTGCTGGACTAGCGGGAGGGCCCGCCTTGAGCACAGATACGCAGTATTTT. Translating it yields CSAGLAGGPALSTDTQYF.

The V gene is TRBV5-1, the J gene TRBJ2-6, with 9 bases identical to TRBD2. Germline V gives CDR1 SGHRS, CDR2 YFSETQ. The trim removed 5 bases at V and 4 bases at J, leaving 7 bases unmatched. The length of the CDR3 is 16 residues. The CDR3 DNA reads as TGCGCCAGCAGAGGGACTAGCTGGGCAGGGGCCAACGTCCTGACTTTC. This sequence encodes CASRGTSWAGANVLTF.

This clonotype was counted between two and nine times. V is TRBV5-1 and J is TRBJ1-1; 7 nucleotides align to TRBD1. The CDR3 is 15 amino acids. The junction had 8 bases not matched to a gene; V was cut back by 2 bases and J by 4 bases. Germline CDR1 SGHRS, CDR2 YFSETQ. Here the CDR3 DNA reads TGCGCCAGCAGCTTAGAGACAGGGAGGGCCACTGAAGCTTTCTTT. This codes for CASSLETGRATEAFF.

In this sample, this clonotype turned up a few times. J is TRBJ2-6 and V is TRBV7-9; no reliable D call. Germline V gene data show CDR1 as SEHNR and CDR2 as FQNEAQ (reference sequence). This CDR3 has 15 residues. V was pared by 2 bases and J by 1 base, with 6 bases between. The CDR3 sequence is CASSLRISGANVLTF. The DNA of the CDR3 is TGTGCCAGCAGCTTACGCATTTCTGGGGCCAACGTCCTGACTTTC.

The chain uses TRBV25-1 and TRBJ1-1; D gene unclear. Germline lookup yields CDR1 MGHDK and CDR2 SYGVNS. CDR3 length: 13 residues. The V end was cut by 6 bases, the J end by 1 base, with 9 bases between. CDR3 protein: CASRGWENTEAFF. The CDR3 nucleotides are TGTGCCAGCAGGGGGTGGGAGAACACTGAAGCTTTCTTT.

The genes are TRBV2 and TRBJ2-1, with 9 bases lining up with TRBD2. Per germline, CDR1 SNHLY and CDR2 FYNNEI. This CDR3 has 15 residues. V dropped 3 bases and J dropped 7; count of bases not matched to a gene: 7. Here the CDR3 DNA reads TGTGCCAGCAGTGAGGAGGTAGCGGGAGCGAATGAGCAGTTCTTC. It encodes CASSEEVAGANEQFF. Full variable domain (remainder filled in from reference TRBV2 and TRBJ2-1): EPEVTQTPSHQVTQMGQEVILRCVPISNHLYFYWYRQILGQKVEFLVSFYNNEISEKSEIFDDQFSVERPDGSNFTLKIRSTKLEDSAMYFCASSEEVAGANEQFFGPGTRLTVL.

The chain recombines TRBV20-1 with TRBJ1-3; a weak D match, TRBD1 (6 bases). This CDR3 spans 15 amino acids. V lost 5 bases and J lost 4, with 18 bases in between. The germline V gene has CDR1 DFQATT and CDR2 SNEGSKA (reference sequence). CDR3 protein: CSAGLPGAGGNTIYF. The CDR3 nucleotides read TGCAGTGCTGGCCTCCCAGGGGCGGGCGGAAACACCATATATTTT.